This T cell receptor (beta chain) was profiled in a study of blood T cell repertoires in COVID-19. TCRdb's copy holds only in-frame clones and misses some; the assay was immunoSEQ multiplex PCR. There are about 180,000 clones in the sample; around 73% occur only once, and around a sixth lies in the top ten. This clone was seen a few times. Germline V gives CDR1 SGHNT, CDR2 YYREEE (reference sequence). CDR3 length equals 15 residues. The ends lost 0 bases at V and 3 bases at J; junction bases unmatched: 4. The sequenced material came from PBMCs or T cells enriched from blood (not recorded which). The chain joins TRBV5-4 to TRBJ2-3; 7 bases fit TRBD1. This clonotype was obtained from a woman in her forties or fifties who had recovered from COVID-19. CDR3 sequence (DNA): TGTGCCAGCAGCTTGGATCACAGGGGTACAGATACGCAGTATTTT. Translated: CASSLDHRGTDTQYF.